This T cell receptor beta chain was identified during a study of OX40 agonist ivuxolimab in advanced cancers. Sequencing was performed with immunoSEQ multiplex PCR; in TCRdb, only in-frame clones are kept and a portion is missing. The sample has 55,000 to 65,000 clones; around 86% are singletons. The CDR3 covers 13 residues. Germline V gene sequence: CDR1 GTSNPN, CDR2 SVGIG (reference sequence). Trimming removed 5 bases at V and 7 bases at J, with 17 bases between. The rearrangement links TRBV30 to TRBJ1-2, with D possibly being TRBD1 (5 bases). The clonotype originates from an adult with an advanced solid tumor such as melanoma, head and neck, liver or kidney cancer. The sequenced sample was CD4+ or CD8+ T cells sorted from blood, obtained in a trial of the OX40 agonist ivuxolimab. Written as DNA, the CDR3 is TGTGCCTGGTCCGGGACGTTAACGGGTGGCTACACCTTC. Amino acids: CAWSGTLTGGYTF.